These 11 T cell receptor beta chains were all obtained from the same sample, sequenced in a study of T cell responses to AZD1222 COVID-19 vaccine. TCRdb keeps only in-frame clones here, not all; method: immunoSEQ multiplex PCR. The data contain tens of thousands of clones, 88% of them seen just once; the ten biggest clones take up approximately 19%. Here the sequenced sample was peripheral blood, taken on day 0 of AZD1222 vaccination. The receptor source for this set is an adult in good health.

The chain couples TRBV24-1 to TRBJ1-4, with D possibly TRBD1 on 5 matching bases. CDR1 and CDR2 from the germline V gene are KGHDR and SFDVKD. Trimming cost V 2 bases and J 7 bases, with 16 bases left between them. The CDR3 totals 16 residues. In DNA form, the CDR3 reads TGTGCCACCAGTGATTCAACAGGAAGGGGCGTTGAAAAACTGTTTTTT. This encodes CATSDSTGRGVEKLFF.

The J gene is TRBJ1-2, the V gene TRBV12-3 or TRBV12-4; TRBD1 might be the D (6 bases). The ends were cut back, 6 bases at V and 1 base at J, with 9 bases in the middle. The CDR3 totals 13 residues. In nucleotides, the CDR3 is TGTGCCAGCAGACACAGGGTTAACTATGGCTACACCTTC. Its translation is CASRHRVNYGYTF.

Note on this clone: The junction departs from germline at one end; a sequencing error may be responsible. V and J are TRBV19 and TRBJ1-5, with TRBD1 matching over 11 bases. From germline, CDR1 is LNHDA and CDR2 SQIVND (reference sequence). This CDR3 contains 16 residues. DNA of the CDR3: TGTGCCAGTAGACCCCCGGGACAGGGGGACTATCAGTCCCAGCATTTT. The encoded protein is CASRPPGQGDYQSQHF.

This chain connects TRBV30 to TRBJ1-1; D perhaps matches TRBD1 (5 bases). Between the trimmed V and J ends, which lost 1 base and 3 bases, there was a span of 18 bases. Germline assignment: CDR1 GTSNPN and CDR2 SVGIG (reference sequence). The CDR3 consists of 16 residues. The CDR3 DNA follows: TGTGCCTGGAGTGGGACGTACACGGGGGGTCACACTGAAGCTTTCTTT. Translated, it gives CAWSGTYTGGHTEAFF.

The CDR3 DNA reads TGTGCCAGCAGTTACTCGAGGAGCGGGAATCAGCCCCAGCATTTT. Its protein product is CASSYSRSGNQPQHF. The V call is TRBV6-5, the J call TRBJ1-5; no firm D call. Trimming took 0 bases from V and 4 from J, leaving 10 bases between them. The CDR3 spans 15 residues. Germline V CDR1 and CDR2: MNHEY, SVGAGI.

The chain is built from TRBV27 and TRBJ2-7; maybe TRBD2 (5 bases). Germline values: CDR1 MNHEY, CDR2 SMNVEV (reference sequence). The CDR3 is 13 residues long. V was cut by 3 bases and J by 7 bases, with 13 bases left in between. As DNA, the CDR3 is TGTGCCAGCAGTTTTGGGCTAGCAGGTGAGCAGTACTTC. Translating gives CASSFGLAGEQYF.

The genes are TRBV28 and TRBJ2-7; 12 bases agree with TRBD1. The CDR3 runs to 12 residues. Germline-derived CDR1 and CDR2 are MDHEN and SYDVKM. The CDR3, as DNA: TGTGCCAGCAGTTCGGGACAGGGGGCGCTTGTCGTC. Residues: CASSSGQGALVV.

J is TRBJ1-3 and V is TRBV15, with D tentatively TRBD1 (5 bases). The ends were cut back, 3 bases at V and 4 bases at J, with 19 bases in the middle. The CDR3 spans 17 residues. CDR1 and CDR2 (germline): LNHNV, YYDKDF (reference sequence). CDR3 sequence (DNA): TGTGCCACCAGCAGTGAGAGCCCTCGACAGATCGGAAACACCATATATTTT. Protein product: CATSSESPRQIGNTIYF.

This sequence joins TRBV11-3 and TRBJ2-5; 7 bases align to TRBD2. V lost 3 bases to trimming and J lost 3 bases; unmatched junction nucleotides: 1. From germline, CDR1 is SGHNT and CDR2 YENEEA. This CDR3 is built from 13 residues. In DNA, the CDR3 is TGTGCCAGCAGCTTGGGACTAAAAGAGACCCAGTACTTC. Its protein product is CASSLGLKETQYF.

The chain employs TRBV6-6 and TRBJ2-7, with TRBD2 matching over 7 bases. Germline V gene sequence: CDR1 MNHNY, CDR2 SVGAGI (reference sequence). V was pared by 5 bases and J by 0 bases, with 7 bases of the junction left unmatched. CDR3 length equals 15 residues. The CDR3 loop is CASSRPAGNSYEQYF. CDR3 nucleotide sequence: TGTGCCAGCAGTCGACCAGCGGGGAACTCCTACGAGCAGTACTTC.

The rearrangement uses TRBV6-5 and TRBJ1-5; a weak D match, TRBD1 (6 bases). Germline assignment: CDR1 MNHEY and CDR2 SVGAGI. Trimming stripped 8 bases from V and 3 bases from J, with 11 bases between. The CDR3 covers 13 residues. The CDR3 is CASHREVNQPQHF. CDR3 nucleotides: TGTGCCAGCCACAGGGAAGTCAATCAGCCCCAGCATTTT.